What follows are 17 T cell receptor beta chains derived from one specimen sequenced in a study of long-term antiretroviral therapy in people with HIV. Samples were assayed with immunoSEQ v3.0 at survey level. Sequenced by immunoSEQ multiplex PCR; TCRdb stores in-frame clones only, minus some. The sample records tens of thousands of clones, over 70% being singletons. The material sequenced was unsorted PBMCs, taken 3.1 years after starting antiretroviral therapy. The source is a woman aged 45-65 years with HIV.

This chain joins TRBV18 and TRBJ2-1; 8 bases agree with TRBD1. The J segment lost 8 bases and the V segment lost 6 bases, leaving 9 bases of the junction unmatched. Germline V gene data show CDR1 as KGHSH and CDR2 as LQKENI. This CDR3 has 14 residues. The CDR3 here is CASSDRGKKDEQFF. CDR3 coding DNA: TGTGCCAGCTCCGACAGGGGAAAGAAAGATGAGCAGTTCTTC.

The chain combines TRBV7-9 with TRBJ2-3; D might be TRBD1 or TRBD2, each matching 6 bases. Germline loops: CDR1 SEHNR, CDR2 FQNEAQ (reference sequence). The CDR3 covers 14 residues. V gave up 4 bases and J gave up 4 bases, with 12 bases separating them. The CDR3 region has the DNA TGTGCCAGCAGCTCATCCGGGGGCCCAGATACGCAGTATTTT. Its translation: CASSSSGGPDTQYF.

The rearrangement links TRBV12-1 to TRBJ2-3; the table names TRBD2, a call not compared with the DNA. TRBV12-1 is a documented pseudogene. The CDR3 runs to 14 residues. CDR3 region: CASSFVPSTDTQYF. CDR3 DNA: TGTGCCAGCAGCTTTGTTCCTAGCACAGATACGCAGTATTTT.

The rearrangement uses TRBV30 and TRBJ1-3; the D is unclear. The CDR3 is 13 amino acids. Germline lookup yields CDR1 GTSNPN and CDR2 SVGIG (reference sequence). The V and J ends lost 0 bases and 0 bases respectively, with 3 bases between them. CDR3 coding DNA: TGTGCCTGGAGTGTCATCTCTGGAAACACCATATATTTT. The encoded protein is CAWSVISGNTIYF. Together with reference TRBV30 and TRBJ1-3, the CDR3 gives the full variable domain: SQTIHQWPATLVQPVGSPLSLECTVEGTSNPNLYWYRQAAGRGLQLLFYSVGIGQISSEVPQNLSASRPQDRQFILSSKKLLLSDSGFYLCAWSVISGNTIYFGEGSWLTVV.

The J gene is TRBJ1-2, the V gene TRBV7-9; D unclear. Germline CDR1 SEHNR, CDR2 FQNEAQ (reference sequence). V was pared by 4 bases and J by 5 bases, with 5 bases between. The CDR3 sequence is 11 residues long. For the CDR3, the DNA is TGTGCCAGCAGCTCGGGATATGGCTACACCTTC. As protein: CASSSGYGYTF.

The V and J genes are TRBV5-4 and TRBJ2-3, with 14 bases identical to TRBD2. The ends lost 3 bases at V and 7 bases at J; junction bases unmatched: 4. CDR1 is SGHNT and CDR2 is YYREEE in the germline V gene (reference sequence). The CDR3 length is 15 residues. The CDR3 loop is CASSSGTSGGNTQYF. The DNA for the CDR3 is TGTGCCAGCAGCTCCGGGACTAGCGGGGGAAATACGCAGTATTTT.

The V gene is TRBV5-6, the J gene TRBJ1-1; no clear D. Germline V gives CDR1 SGHDT, CDR2 YYEEEE. The CDR3 loop spans 13 amino acids. V was cut by 2 bases and J by 0 bases, with 5 bases left in between. Here the CDR3 reads CASSLLLNTEAFF. CDR3 sequence (DNA): TGTGCCAGCAGCTTACTCCTGAACACTGAAGCTTTCTTT.

The chain uses TRBV15 and TRBJ2-7; TRBD1 or TRBD2 may be the D gene (5 bases each). From germline, CDR1 is LNHNV and CDR2 YYDKDF (reference sequence). Between the trimmed V and J ends, which lost 8 bases and 4 bases, there was a span of 18 bases. This CDR3 spans 14 amino acids. The CDR3: CATAGTVLGYEQYV. The CDR3 DNA follows: TGTGCCACCGCAGGGACCGTTCTTGGTTACGAGCAGTACGTC.

The J gene is TRBJ2-5, the V gene TRBV7-6; no clear D. The CDR3 length is 14 residues. In germline, CDR1 is SGHVS, CDR2 FNYEAQ. Trimming stripped 2 bases from V and 2 bases from J, with 9 bases between. CDR3 residues: CASSLIGGQETQYF. CDR3 DNA sequence: TGTGCCAGCAGCTTAATTGGCGGTCAAGAGACCCAGTACTTC.

The V gene is TRBV18, the J gene TRBJ2-2; D remains unclear. Per the germline V gene, CDR1 is KGHSH and CDR2 is LQKENI. Trimming pared 6 bases from V and 6 bases from J, leaving 14 bases between. This CDR3 comprises 14 residues. The CDR3 nucleotides read TGTGCCAGCTCCCAGAGCGAGAAGGCCGGGGAGCTGTTTTTT. It codes for CASSQSEKAGELFF.

J is TRBJ2-3 and V is TRBV5-6; 9 nucleotides line up with TRBD2. This CDR3 contains 16 residues. After removal of 0 bases from V and 0 bases from J, the junction contained 2 bases not matched to a gene. Germline values: CDR1 SGHDT, CDR2 YYEEEE. The CDR3 here is CASSLVAGGSTDTQYF. CDR3 nucleotides: TGTGCCAGCAGCTTGGTTGCGGGGGGGAGCACAGATACGCAGTATTTT.

This chain joins TRBV30 and TRBJ2-3; D possibly corresponds to TRBD1 (6 bases). The V end was cut by 0 bases, the J end by 2 bases, with 9 bases between. The germline gives CDR1 GTSNPN, CDR2 SVGIG (reference sequence). This CDR3 has 14 amino acids. The CDR3 bases are TGTGCCTGGAGTGTATGGGGGCACACAGATACGCAGTATTTT. Translation gives CAWSVWGHTDTQYF. The whole variable domain, remainder taken from reference TRBV30 and TRBJ2-3, is SQTIHQWPATLVQPVGSPLSLECTVEGTSNPNLYWYRQAAGRGLQLLFYSVGIGQISSEVPQNLSASRPQDRQFILSSKKLLLSDSGFYLCAWSVWGHTDTQYFGPGTRLTVL.

This chain connects TRBV6-6 to TRBJ2-3; D unresolved. Between the trimmed V and J ends, which lost 4 bases and 6 bases, there was a span of 11 bases. Germline CDR1 is MNHNY and CDR2 is SVGAGI (reference sequence). The CDR3 loop spans 13 amino acids. The CDR3 sequence: CASSSDLRDTQYF. The CDR3 nucleotides are TGTGCCAGCAGTTCGGATTTGCGGGATACGCAGTATTTT.

J is TRBJ2-1 and V is TRBV6-1; TRBD1 aligns across 7 bases. Trimming took 6 bases from V and 3 from J; bases not matched to a gene: 8. The V gene's germline CDR1 is MNHNS and CDR2 SASEGT. The CDR3 length is 15 residues. Written as DNA, the CDR3 is TGTGCCAGCAGGAAAGCACAGGGGAACTACAATGAGCAGTTCTTC. This translates into CASRKAQGNYNEQFF.

The chain joins TRBV9 to TRBJ1-2; 9 bases map to TRBD1. Germline CDR1 reads SGDLS; CDR2 reads YYNGEE. J was trimmed by 4 bases and V by 3 bases; bases with no gene match: 16. There are 18 residues in the CDR3. CDR3 DNA: TGTGCCAGCAGCGCAGAATCCACCGGGACAGGGCCCTTCTATGGCTACACCTTC. Translation: CASSAESTGTGPFYGYTF.

The chain carries TRBV6-1 and TRBJ1-3; 10 nucleotides agree with TRBD1. The trim removed 4 bases at V and 5 bases at J, leaving 5 bases unmatched. CDR3 length equals 15 residues. The germline CDR1 and CDR2 sequences are MNHNS and SASEGT. The CDR3 protein is CASSGRDRGRNTIYF. CDR3 DNA: TGTGCCAGCAGTGGCCGGGACAGGGGTCGAAACACCATATATTTT.

V gene TRBV27 combines with J gene TRBJ2-2, with D perhaps matching TRBD1 (5 bases). Trimming removed 3 bases from V and 2 bases from J, with 10 bases in between. Germline V gene lookup returns CDR1 MNHEY and CDR2 SMNVEV (reference sequence). This CDR3 has 15 amino acids. CDR3 coding DNA: TGTGCCAGCAGTTTTGGCAGGGTTAACACCGGGGAGCTGTTTTTT. This gives the protein CASSFGRVNTGELFF.